The text below deals with one T cell receptor beta chain. The antigen is undetermined. Using its own MiXCR run on the reads, TCRdb lists one record per CDR3 protein. The sample consists of approximately 340,000 distinct CDR3 sequences, almost 30% of them appearing once. J lost 6 bases, V lost 8 bases, and 2 bases had no gene match. CDR3 size: 14 residues. This record comes from a study of T cell repertoires in cytomegalovirus infection. The wider study: HLA-C-restricted CMV epitopes, recently identified, and well-studied HLA-B-restricted ones were used by the study. Findings of the study overall: In two of eight donors, the top clonotype was HLA-C-restricted CMV-specific.

The sample was cultured PBMCs, taken from culture after CMV antigen stimulation. The clonotype originates from a human donor in good health (CMV status not recorded). Some clones in this sample may be carry-over from other donors' samples. V gene TRBV12-3 or TRBV12-4 combines with J gene TRBJ2-2; 14 nucleotides agree with TRBD2. The CDR3 here is CASPGLAGAGELFF. The CDR3 nucleotides read TGTGCCAGCCCGGGACTAGCGGGAGCCGGGGAGCTGTTTTTT.